The 17 T cell receptor beta chains below come from one sample, sequenced in a study of identical twins. TCRdb called the 5' RACE reads again in MiXCR, with one record for every CDR3 protein. Of approximately 670,000 distinct CDR3 sequences in the sample, approximately 6.1% were seen once. The sequenced sample was naive T cells sorted from blood. The receptors originated from a man younger than 30 in good health.

At least ten counts were recorded for this clonotype. The genes are TRBV5-1 and TRBJ1-3; no definite D call. Trimming removed 5 bases at V and 0 bases at J, with 12 bases between. CDR3 length: 15 amino acids. CDR1 SGHRS and CDR2 YFSETQ come from the germline V gene. The CDR3 loop reads CASRRTSYSGNTIYF. CDR3 nucleotides: TGCGCCAGCAGAAGGACGTCGTACTCTGGAAACACCATATATTTT.

This clonotype has a handful of counts. The V call is TRBV29-1, the J call TRBJ2-2, with D possibly matching TRBD2 (5 bases). The CDR3 runs to 11 residues. Per the germline V gene, CDR1 is SQVTM and CDR2 is ANQGSEA. V lost 8 bases, J lost 8 bases, and 12 bases lay in between. The DNA of the CDR3 is TGCAGCTTAATCTCGGGGGGGGAGCTGTTTTTT. This translates into CSLISGGELFF.

This clonotype has a count of ten or more. V is TRBV20-1 and J is TRBJ2-5, with D perhaps TRBD1 (7 bases). Trimming stripped 3 bases from V and 3 bases from J, with 14 bases between. The CDR3 spans 14 residues. Germline lookup yields CDR1 DFQATT and CDR2 SNEGSKA (reference sequence). The CDR3 nucleotides are TGCAGTGCTAGTCAGGCAGGGGGGAAAGAGACCCAGTACTTC. Its translation: CSASQAGGKETQYF.

This clonotype was seen at least ten times. CDR3 in amino acids: CASSVRDPDTGELFF. CDR3 in DNA: TGTGCCAGCAGCGTTCGGGACCCCGACACCGGGGAGCTGTTTTTT. The rearrangement uses TRBV9 and TRBJ2-2; the D gene could be TRBD1 or TRBD2 (5 bases each). Trimming left V 2 bases short and J 3 bases short, with 11 bases between. This CDR3 spans 15 amino acids. Germline-derived CDR1 and CDR2 are SGDLS and YYNGEE. The complete variable domain, with remaining parts taken from reference TRBV9 and TRBJ2-2, reads DSGVTQTPKHLITATGQRVTLRCSPRSGDLSVYWYQQSLDQGLQFLIQYYNGEERAKGNILERFSAQQFPDLHSELNLSSLELGDSALYFCASSVRDPDTGELFFGEGSRLTVL.

The chain links TRBV12-3 or TRBV12-4 to TRBJ1-2; no clear D. Trimming removed 6 bases from V and 4 bases from J, with 9 bases in between. CDR3 size: 12 residues. This chain's CDR3 is CASRLFGYGYTF. The CDR3 DNA reads TGTGCCAGCAGACTTTTCGGCTATGGCTACACCTTC.

This clonotype was seen ten or more times. The rearrangement links TRBV27 to TRBJ2-7; 7 bases agree with TRBD1. Trimming removed 3 bases from V and 1 base from J; junction bases left unmatched: 6. The germline gives CDR1 MNHEY, CDR2 SMNVEV (reference sequence). The CDR3 contains 15 residues. CDR3 nucleotides: TGTGCCAGCAGTTTGAGGTCAGGGGGTTCCTACGAGCAGTACTTC. This gives the protein CASSLRSGGSYEQYF.

The J gene is TRBJ2-7, the V gene TRBV7-9; TRBD1 or TRBD2 may be the D gene (5 bases each). Germline-derived CDR1 and CDR2 are SEHNR and FQNEAQ (reference sequence). The CDR3 has 14 residues. Trimming stripped 2 bases from V and 2 bases from J, with 10 bases between. The CDR3 region has the DNA TGTGCCAGCAGCTTACAGGGACGGGCCTACGAGCAGTACTTC. This gives the protein CASSLQGRAYEQYF.

This clonotype was seen at least ten times. The V and J genes are TRBV12-3 or TRBV12-4 and TRBJ2-1; 7 nucleotides align to TRBD2. Losses at the gene ends were 8 bases for V and 5 bases for J; bases not matched to a gene: 6. The CDR3 runs to 13 residues. The CDR3 coding sequence is TGTGCCAGCGTGCGGGGGTACAACAATGAGCAGTTCTTC. Its translation is CASVRGYNNEQFF.

V and J are TRBV12-3 or TRBV12-4 and TRBJ1-5, with 9 bases matching TRBD1. V lost 10 bases to trimming and J lost 0 bases; unmatched junction nucleotides: 7. CDR3 size: 15 residues. Here the CDR3 DNA reads TGTGCCACCCAGTGGACAGGGGATAGCAATCAGCCCCAGCATTTT. It specifies CATQWTGDSNQPQHF.

Comment on this clonotype: Being one base from a much bigger clone, this may be a read error. This sequence joins TRBV12-3 or TRBV12-4 and TRBJ2-1, with D possibly called TRBD1 or TRBD2 (5 bases each). Trimming removed 7 bases from V and 6 bases from J, with 13 bases in between. There are 13 residues in the CDR3. The CDR3 DNA reads as TGTGCCAGCAATCCGAGGGGCCCCAATGAGCAGTTCTTC. Translating it yields CASNPRGPNEQFF.

The genes are TRBV5-1 and TRBJ2-7; 12 positions agree with TRBD1. The CDR3 is 15 amino acids. V shed 4 bases and J 2 bases; nucleotides not matched to a gene: 4. Germline V lookup: CDR1 SGHRS, CDR2 YFSETQ. CDR3 DNA sequence: TGCGCCAGCAGCGCGGGACAGGGGGCCGCCTACGAGCAGTACGTC. This encodes CASSAGQGAAYEQYV.

The chain recombines TRBV3-1 with TRBJ1-1, with 9 bases identical to TRBD1. With 4 bases clipped from V and 2 bases from J, the junction kept 2 bases outside the gene matches. The CDR3 spans 14 residues. Germline V lookup: CDR1 LGHDT, CDR2 YNNKEL (reference sequence). The CDR3 region has the DNA TGTGCCAGCAGCCGGGGACAGGGAAACACTGAAGCTTTCTTT. It yields the protein CASSRGQGNTEAFF.

In its sample, this clonotype was seen a few times. The chain carries TRBV28 and TRBJ2-7; D remains unclear. Trimming removed 2 bases at V and 9 bases at J, with 17 bases between. Germline V gene lookup returns CDR1 MDHEN and CDR2 SYDVKM. The CDR3 is 14 residues long. Here the CDR3 DNA reads TGTGCCAGCAGTTTACCTGGCGGCAAACCCGGGCAGTACTTC. Residues: CASSLPGGKPGQYF.

The table lists this clonotype with many counts. This chain's CDR3 is CASSPSGTRFGNEQFF. In nucleotides, the CDR3 is TGTGCCAGCAGTCCCTCCGGGACTAGGTTTGGCAATGAGCAGTTCTTC. This rearrangement joins TRBV7-9 to TRBJ2-1, with TRBD2 matching 8 bases. CDR1 is SEHNR and CDR2 is FQNEAQ in the germline V gene (reference sequence). The CDR3 covers 16 residues. Unmatched junction bases numbered 13, after V lost 6 bases and J lost 6 bases. Full variable domain (remainder filled in from reference TRBV7-9 and TRBJ2-1): DTGVSQNPRHKITKRGQNVTFRCDPISEHNRLYWYRQTLGQGPEFLTYFQNEAQLEKSRLLSDRFSAERPKGSFSTLEIQRTEQGDSAMYLCASSPSGTRFGNEQFFGPGTRLTVL.

This clonotype came up a few times. The chain links TRBV5-6 to TRBJ2-7; 8 nucleotides match TRBD2. Germline-derived CDR1 and CDR2 are SGHDT and YYEEEE. The CDR3 runs to 20 residues. The junction had 24 bases not matched to a gene; V was cut back by 4 bases and J by 3 bases. For the CDR3, the DNA is TGTGCCAGCAGCACCGCCTACAGGGCCATGGGGCGGGAGGCTAACTACGAGCAGTACGTC. Translating it yields CASSTAYRAMGREANYEQYV.

This clonotype was counted between two and nine times. This rearrangement joins TRBV7-7 to TRBJ2-2; D call uncertain. Trimming took off 5 bases at V and 6 bases at J, with 19 bases between the two ends. The germline V gene has CDR1 SSHAT and CDR2 FNYEAQ (reference sequence). The CDR3 has 16 amino acids. CDR3 amino acids: CASSLRPGFTPGELFF. DNA of the CDR3: TGTGCCAGCAGCCTCCGGCCGGGCTTCACGCCCGGGGAGCTGTTTTTT. The whole variable domain, remainder taken from reference TRBV7-7 and TRBJ2-2, is GAGVSQSPRYKVTKRGQDVTLRCDPISSHATLYWYQQALGQGPEFLTYFNYEAQPDKSGLPSDRFSAERPEGSISTLTIQRTEQRDSAMYRCASSLRPGFTPGELFFGEGSRLTVL.

In this sample, this clonotype turned up a few times. The chain combines TRBV7-9 with TRBJ2-7; 10 positions match TRBD2. The CDR3 covers 15 residues. CDR1 is SEHNR and CDR2 is FQNEAQ in the germline V gene (reference sequence). The V segment lost 3 bases and the J segment 7 bases; nucleotides outside the gene matches: 9. The CDR3 DNA reads TGTGCCAGCAGCTTGTTAGCGGGAGGTTCAGAAGAGCAGTACTTC. Translation gives CASSLLAGGSEEQYF.